Here is one T cell receptor beta chain with its context. There is no known antigen for this receptor. Qualities for individual bases were not recorded, and no much larger clone is one base off. The germline V end is reduced by 1 base and the J end by 4 bases; junction bases left unmatched: 8. The CDR3 has 17 amino acids, counting the end cysteine and phenylalanine. Only CDR3 DNA is held: 51 bases, read in frame from base 1. CDR1 and CDR2, looked up from the germline V gene, are SGHTA and FQGNSA. CD8 naive samples consisted of CD45RO-negative cells that were positively selected for CCR7, yielding a CD45RA+CCR7+ population without TemRA cells. Healthy HIV-negative adults with no recently reported acute infections or vaccinations were included as donors. All donors were Caucasian adults living in Nashville, Tennessee, USA. Blood was obtained by leukapheresis, after which PBMCs were separated by Ficoll-Histopaque density gradient centrifugation and cryopreserved in liquid nitrogen vapor phase. Purity and quantity of every magnetically sorted T cell population were checked by analytical flow cytometry. From each sorted fraction, genomic DNA was isolated and quantified by UV absorbance on a Nanodrop 2000c.

These data belong to a study of shared clonotypes between healthy human individuals (dated by TCRdb to about 2020). Study-wide context: The cohort comprised a couple of women and a few men aged 18 to 49 years. For each donor, CD4 naive and CD4 memory were each run on three plates, CD8 naive on two plates, and CD8 memory on one plate. To estimate repertoire size and how much clonotypes are shared between individuals, the study performed deep sequencing of blood TCR repertoires from roughly five healthy adults. Libraries were prepared and TCR repertoires were sequenced by different laboratories using diverse techniques, in order to increase sequencing depth and limit assay-specific biases. Leukapheresis yielded between about 0.94 and 9.5 billion PBMCs per donor.

Using the deep immunoSEQ assay, multiplex PCR amplified TCR CDR3 regions from genomic DNA. Genomic DNA extracted from each cell subset was distributed evenly over all wells of several immunoSEQ 96-well plates, and each plate served as one replicate. For sorted subsets, 200 to 250 ng genomic DNA, equal to 25,000 to 35,000 T cell genomes, was loaded into each replicate PCR. The purified libraries were quantified using a Qubit 3.0 fluorometer, sized with a Bioanalyzer 2100, and then quantified again using the KAPA Library Quantification kit. A separate single-read 150-cycle Illumina NextSeq 550 flow cell was used to sequence each immunoSEQ 96-well plate. The paper's data handling went like this. Because the immunoSEQ output held only junctional sequences and lacked quality scores, the filtering could not match the filtering applied to full-length reads. To assign V/J genes and CDR3, sequences were annotated against IMGT germline references using PyIR, a Python wrapper for IgBLAST v1.9. Reads were filtered out if the reads had weak V/J assignments (E-value above 1e-6), no CDR3, stop codons, out-of-frame junctions, or ambiguous translated residues. V3J clonotypes were defined as sequences sharing an identical inferred V gene, J gene, and CDR3 amino acid sequence. Percentage overlap between repertoires was calculated by dividing the number of shared unique clonotypes by the size of the smaller repertoire. Repertoire richness was assessed with RTK rarefaction, the Chao1 estimator, and Recon v2.1 estimates of unobserved clonotypes. For all TCRbeta clonotypes obtained by the gDNA method from a handful of donors, generation probabilities were computed with OLGA. In TCRdb, the immuneACCESS table is reduced to in-frame sequences with V and J assigned. These tables do not hold every clone; where another copy was compared, an unresolved V gene accounts for under half, and the others remain unexplained. V and J calls plus clone size are reproduced from that table; the DNA served to infer D and trimming. The sample table contains over 800,000 clones; only one count was recorded for more than 85% of them. About 24% of the sample lies in the top ten.

The research as a whole found: Based on pairwise subsampling, the degree of clonotype sharing among donors was expected to be affected by sequencing depth. The small number of donors limited the genetic and exposure-history diversity represented. Compared with non-shared clonotypes, the clonotypes found in all four sorted-subset donors had higher generation probabilities. Even with the large sequencing depth, rarefaction of the sorted-subset datasets indicated that sequencing was incomplete. Sampling was restricted to blood, and TCR repertoires in tissues likely differ from the TCR repertoires found in blood. Naive subsets generally had larger estimated clonotype richness than memory subsets did. Sharing across a handful of donors was observed for around 4.8% of naive CD4, 3% to 4% of naive CD8, 2% to 2.5% of memory CD4, and roughly 0.43% of memory CD8 clonotypes.

The sample comprised naive CD8+ T cells sorted from blood. What this sample's cell subset or site label stands for: CD45RA+CCR7+. The rearrangement combines TRBV7-2 with TRBJ2-1; 9 central bases correspond to TRBD2. The sequence was obtained from a man younger than 40 in good health. The CDR3 loop reads CASSLGPGLAPYNEQFF. The bases are TGTGCCAGCAGCTTAGGGCCGGGACTAGCCCCTTACAATGAGCAGTTCTTC. The full variable domain, completed from the reference TRBV7-2 and TRBJ2-1 proteins outside the CDR3, reads GAGVSQSPSNKVTEKGKDVELRCDPISGHTALYWYRQSLGQGLEFLIYFQGNSAPDKSGLPSDRFSAERTGGSVSTLTIQRTQQEDSAVYLCASSLGPGLAPYNEQFFGPGTRLTVL.